This TCR beta chain was sequenced for a study of blood T cells in healthy people across ages. V was cut by 5 bases and J by 7 bases, with 11 bases left in between. Germline assignment: CDR1 MDHEN and CDR2 SYDVKM. The CDR3 contains 13 residues. Then a second PCR, running about 7 to 11 cycles, was carried out with a sample-barcoded 5' primer and a J-beta primer mix. From the 5' RACE reads, TCRdb called clonotypes with MiXCR, one entry per CDR3 protein. Among hundreds of thousands of distinct CDR3 sequences listed, approximately 25% were seen once. These data also featured in a second study, about T cells of mothers and their children.

The V gene is TRBV28, the J gene TRBJ1-4; D is undetermined. The clonotype was recovered from a boy aged 5-17 years in good health. Sequencing input: blood. The CDR3 DNA reads as TGTGCCAGCAGTATTACAGAGAGTGAAAAACTGTTTTTT. It codes for CASSITESEKLFF. Full variable domain (missing parts from reference TRBV28 and TRBJ1-4): DVKVTQSSRYLVKRTGEKVFLECVQDMDHENMFWYRQDPGLGLRLIYFSYDVKMKEKGDIPEGYSVSREKKERFSLILESASTNQTSMYLCASSITESEKLFFGSGTQLSVL.